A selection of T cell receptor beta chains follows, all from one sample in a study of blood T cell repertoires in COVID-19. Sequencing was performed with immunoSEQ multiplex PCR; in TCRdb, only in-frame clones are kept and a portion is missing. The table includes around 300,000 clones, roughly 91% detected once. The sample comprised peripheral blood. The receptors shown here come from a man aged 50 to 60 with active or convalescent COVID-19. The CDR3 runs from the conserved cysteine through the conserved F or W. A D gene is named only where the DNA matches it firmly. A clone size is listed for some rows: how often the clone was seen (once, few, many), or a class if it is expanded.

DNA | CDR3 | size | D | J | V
TGTGCCTGGAGTATAGCGGGAGGGGGCTACGAGCAGTACTTC | CAWSIAGGGYEQYF | NA | TRBD2 | TRBJ2-7 | TRBV30
TGTGCCAGCAGCTTAAAACGGGGGGATACGCAGTATTTT | CASSLKRGDTQYF | NA | NA | TRBJ2-3 | TRBV13
TGTGCCAGCAGCTTGGAAATTGGTAGCGCCCCAGGCAAGCAGTTCTTC | CASSLEIGSAPGKQFF | NA | NA | TRBJ2-1 | TRBV5-6
TGTGCCAGCAGAGTACAGGGACATAATTCACCCCTCCACTTT | CASRVQGHNSPLHF | NA | NA | TRBJ1-6 | TRBV6-5
TGTGCCAGCAGGCCGACTTTTAGCACAGATACGCAGTATTTT | CASRPTFSTDTQYF | NA | NA | TRBJ2-3 | TRBV27
TGTGCCAGCAGCTTCGCACAGGGCTATAATGAAAAACTGTTTTTT | CASSFAQGYNEKLFF | NA | NA | TRBJ1-4 | TRBV11-2
TGTGCCAGCAGCGTAGAGGGACTAGCGGGGTTCGGTGAGCAGTTCTTC | CASSVEGLAGFGEQFF | NA | TRBD2 | TRBJ2-1 | TRBV9
TGTGCCAGCAGCCGTCTTGTTGCCTACGAGCAGTACTTC | CASSRLVAYEQYF | NA | NA | TRBJ2-7 | TRBV7-9
TGTGCCAGCAGTGAAGACACAGGGAACAATCAGCCCCAGCATTTT | CASSEDTGNNQPQHF | NA | NA | TRBJ1-5 | TRBV6-1
TGTGCCAGTAGTGACTACAGCCTAATGAACACTGAAGCTTTCTTT | CASSDYSLMNTEAFF | NA | NA | TRBJ1-1 | TRBV19
TGCGCCAGCAGCTCGACAGGAGTTAATGAAAAACTGTTTTTT | CASSSTGVNEKLFF | NA | NA | TRBJ1-4 | TRBV5-1
TGTGCCTGGAGTCCATCCCTTGGGGGGGCTAGAGAACAGCCCCAGCATTTT | CAWSPSLGGAREQPQHF | NA | NA | TRBJ1-5 | TRBV30
TGTGCCAGCAGTTACCCGGGGAGCTCCTACGAGCAGTACTTC | CASSYPGSSYEQYF | NA | NA | TRBJ2-7 | TRBV28
TGCGCCAGCAGCTTCCAGGGGGATAGCAATCAGCCCCAGCATTTT | CASSFQGDSNQPQHF | once | TRBD1 | TRBJ1-5 | TRBV5-1
TGTGCCAGCAGCCCTCGACAGGGAAACTATGGCTACACCTTC | CASSPRQGNYGYTF | NA | TRBD1 | TRBJ1-2 | TRBV7-9
TGTGCCAGCTCACCCGGGGATCAAGCTTTCTTT | CASSPGDQAFF | NA | NA | TRBJ1-1 | TRBV18
TGTGCCAGCAGTTTAGGAGGCAGAACCTACGAGCAGTACTTC | CASSLGGRTYEQYF | NA | NA | TRBJ2-7 | TRBV28
TGTGCCAGCAGTCCACAGGGAACCGGGTATGGCTACACCTTC | CASSPQGTGYGYTF | NA | NA | TRBJ1-2 | TRBV27
TGTGCCAGCAGCCAACTAGCAGGCGGGGAGCTGTTTTTT | CASSQLAGGELFF | once | NA | TRBJ2-2 | TRBV3-1/TRBV3-2
TGTGCCAGCAGTGGACAGCTCAATCAGCCCCAGCATTTT | CASSGQLNQPQHF | NA | NA | TRBJ1-5 | TRBV6-6
TGTGCCAGCTCACCAAGCAGGACAGCTAACTATGGCTACACCTTC | CASSPSRTANYGYTF | NA | NA | TRBJ1-2 | TRBV18
TGTGCCAGCAGCCAACTAGCGGACCTAGAGACCCAGTACTTC | CASSQLADLETQYF | NA | TRBD2 | TRBJ2-5 | TRBV14
TGTGCCAGCTCACCACGGACGGGGACTAGCGGGAGATTGGCCTACGAGCAGTACTTC | CASSPRTGTSGRLAYEQYF | NA | TRBD2 | TRBJ2-7 | TRBV18
TGTGCCAGCAGCTTGCCCCCCGGGACAGGGTATGGCTACACCTTC | CASSLPPGTGYGYTF | NA | TRBD1 | TRBJ1-2 | TRBV7-2
TGCGCCCGCAGCGCGGGACAGGGGGGGAGAGAGACCCAGTACTTC | CARSAGQGGRETQYF | NA | TRBD1 | TRBJ2-5 | TRBV5-1
TGTGCCAGCAGCGTAGGAGGGACAGGGGGGATCAATGAGCAGTTCTTC | CASSVGGTGGINEQFF | NA | TRBD1 | TRBJ2-1 | TRBV9
TGTGCCAGCAGCGTAAACACCATTCGACAGGGCCACTACAATGAGCAGTTCTTC | CASSVNTIRQGHYNEQFF | NA | TRBD1 | TRBJ2-1 | TRBV9